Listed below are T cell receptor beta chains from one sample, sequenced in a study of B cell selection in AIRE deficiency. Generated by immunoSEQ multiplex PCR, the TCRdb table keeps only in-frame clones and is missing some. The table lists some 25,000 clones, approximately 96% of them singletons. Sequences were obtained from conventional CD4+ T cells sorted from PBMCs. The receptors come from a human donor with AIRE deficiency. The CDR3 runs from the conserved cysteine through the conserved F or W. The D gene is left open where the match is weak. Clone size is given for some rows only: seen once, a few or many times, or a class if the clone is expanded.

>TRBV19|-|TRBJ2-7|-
CASRKTGLTSYEQYF
TGTGCCAGTAGGAAAACGGGACTTACCTCCTACGAGCAGTACTTC
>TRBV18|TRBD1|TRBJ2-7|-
CASSRSGTEEKPFRF
TGTGCCAGCTCGCGATCCGGGACAGAGGAAAAACCCTTTCGGTTC
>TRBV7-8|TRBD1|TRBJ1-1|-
CASSPRDRGVLNTEAFF
TGTGCCAGCAGCCCCAGGGACAGGGGAGTCTTGAACACTGAAGCTTTCTTT
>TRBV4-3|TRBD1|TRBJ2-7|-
CASSQEWDRPPYEQYF
TGCGCCAGCAGCCAAGAGTGGGACAGGCCCCCCTACGAGCAGTACTTC
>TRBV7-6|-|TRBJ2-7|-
CASSLVAGNLRNSDYEQYF
TGTGCCAGCAGCTTAGTTGCGGGGAACCTAAGGAACTCTGACTACGAGCAGTACTTC
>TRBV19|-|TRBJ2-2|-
CASSTGEGTGELFF
TGTGCCAGTAGCACGGGAGAGGGAACCGGGGAGCTGTTTTTT
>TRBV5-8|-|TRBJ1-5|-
CASRPYSLYSNQPQHF
TGTGCCAGCAGGCCCTATAGCTTATATAGCAATCAGCCCCAGCATTTT
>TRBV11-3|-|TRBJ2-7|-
CASSLAGEYEQYF
TGTGCCAGCAGCTTAGCTGGGGAGTACGAGCAGTACTTC
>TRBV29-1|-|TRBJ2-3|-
CSVSPSTDTQYF
TGCAGCGTCTCACCCTCCACAGATACGCAGTATTTT
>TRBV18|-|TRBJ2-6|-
CASSPSGTFSGANVLTF
TGTGCCAGCTCACCCTCAGGGACCTTCTCTGGGGCCAACGTCCTGACTTTC
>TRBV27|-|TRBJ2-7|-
CASSLSGSSYEQYF
TGTGCCAGCAGTTTATCAGGGAGCTCCTACGAGCAGTACTTC
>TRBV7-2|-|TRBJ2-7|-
CASSLARGARGYEQYF
TGTGCCAGCAGCTTAGCAAGAGGGGCTAGGGGCTACGAGCAGTACTTC
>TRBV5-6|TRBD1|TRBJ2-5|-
CASSLGMGQGKETQYF
TGTGCCAGCAGCTTAGGGATGGGACAGGGGAAAGAGACCCAGTACTTC
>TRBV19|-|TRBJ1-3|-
CASSMGSGNTIYF
TGTGCCAGTAGTATGGGCTCTGGAAACACCATATATTTT
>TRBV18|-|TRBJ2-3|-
CASSPGASTDTQYF
TGTGCCAGCTCACCAGGAGCATCCACAGATACGCAGTATTTT
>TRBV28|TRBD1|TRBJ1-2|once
CASSLNRGLYYGYTF
TGTGCCAGCAGTTTAAACAGGGGGCTATATTATGGCTACACCTTC
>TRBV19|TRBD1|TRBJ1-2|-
CASSVTGAYGYTF
TGTGCCAGTAGTGTGACAGGGGCCTATGGCTACACCTTC
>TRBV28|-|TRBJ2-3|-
CASSLGPQSGRGSTDTQYF
TGTGCCAGCAGTCTTGGCCCCCAGTCGGGAAGGGGGAGCACAGATACGCAGTATTTT
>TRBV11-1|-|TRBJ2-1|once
CASRTSRGGIRQFF
TGTGCCAGCAGGACATCCAGGGGCGGAATTCGGCAGTTCTTC
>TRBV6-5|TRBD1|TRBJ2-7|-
CASRLGQSYEQYF
TGTGCCAGCAGATTGGGACAGTCCTACGAGCAGTACTTC
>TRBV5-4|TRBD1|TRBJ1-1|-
CASSLQGVMNTEAFF
TGTGCCAGCAGCTTACAGGGGGTCATGAACACTGAAGCTTTCTTT
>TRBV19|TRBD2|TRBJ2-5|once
CASSLGGGSETQYF
TGTGCCAGTAGTCTCGGCGGGGGTTCGGAGACCCAGTACTTC
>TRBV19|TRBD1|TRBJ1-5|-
CASSSTGANQPQHF
TGTGCCAGTAGTTCCACAGGGGCAAATCAGCCCCAGCATTTT
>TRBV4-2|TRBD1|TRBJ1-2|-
CASSRDSLNYGYTF
TGTGCCAGCAGCCGGGACAGCCTTAACTATGGCTACACCTTC
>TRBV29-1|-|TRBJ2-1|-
CSVRSEGNEQFF
TGCAGCGTTAGGTCAGAAGGCAATGAGCAGTTCTTC
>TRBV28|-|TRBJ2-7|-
CASSLYEGSNLLSEQYF
TGTGCCAGCAGTTTATACGAGGGGAGTAACCTCCTAAGCGAGCAGTACTTC
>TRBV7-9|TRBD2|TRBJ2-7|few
CASSSPHGLAGGPDEQYF
TGTGCCAGCAGCTCCCCCCATGGACTAGCGGGAGGGCCCGACGAGCAGTACTTC
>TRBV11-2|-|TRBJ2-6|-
CASTTNRPGARGANVLTF
TGTGCCAGTACAACAAATCGCCCGGGGGCGCGCGGGGCCAACGTCCTGACTTTC
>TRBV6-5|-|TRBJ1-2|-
CASSGWNYGYTF
TGTGCCAGCAGTGGGTGGAACTATGGCTACACCTTC
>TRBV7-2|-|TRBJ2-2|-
CASSLDKRTGELFF
TGTGCCAGCAGCTTAGATAAGCGGACCGGGGAGCTGTTTTTT
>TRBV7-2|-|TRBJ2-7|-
CASSLAPTSHEQYF
TGTGCCAGCAGCTTAGCCCCGACCTCCCACGAGCAGTACTTC
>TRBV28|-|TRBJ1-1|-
CASSTAGNTEAFF
TGTGCCAGCAGTACCGCAGGGAACACTGAAGCTTTCTTT
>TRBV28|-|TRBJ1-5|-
CASTPPRGNQPQHF
TGTGCCAGCACCCCACCCCGTGGCAATCAGCCCCAGCATTTT
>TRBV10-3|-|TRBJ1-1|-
CAISVTGSRTEAFF
TGTGCCATCAGTGTAACAGGGTCTAGGACTGAAGCTTTCTTT
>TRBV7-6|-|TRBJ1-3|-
CASSSGISGNTIYF
TGTGCCAGCAGCTCTGGGATCTCTGGAAACACCATATATTTT
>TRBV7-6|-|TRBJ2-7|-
CASSSFGAGRDEQYF
TGTGCCAGCAGCTCCTTTGGGGCGGGTAGGGACGAGCAGTACTTC
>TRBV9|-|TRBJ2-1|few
CASSVDPLYNEQFF
TGTGCCAGCAGCGTGGATCCCCTATACAATGAGCAGTTCTTC
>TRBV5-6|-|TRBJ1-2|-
CASRSSGSVFAGYTF
TGTGCCAGCAGGTCGTCAGGGTCCGTTTTTGCGGGCTACACCTTC
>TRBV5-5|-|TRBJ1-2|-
CASSFGTEPPTYGYTF
TGTGCCAGCAGCTTCGGGACTGAACCGCCTACCTATGGCTACACCTTC
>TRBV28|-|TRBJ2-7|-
CASISVPGASYEQYF
TGTGCCAGCATCTCCGTTCCGGGGGCCTCCTACGAGCAGTACTTC
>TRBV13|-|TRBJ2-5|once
CASSDGRVGETQYF
TGTGCCAGCAGTGACGGCAGGGTTGGGGAGACCCAGTACTTC
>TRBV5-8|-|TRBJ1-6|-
CASSAGLNSPLHF
TGTGCCAGCAGCGCAGGGCTGAATTCACCCCTCCACTTT
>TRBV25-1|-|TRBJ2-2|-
CASSLRGGELFF
TGTGCCAGCAGTCTCCGGGGCGGGGAGCTGTTTTTT
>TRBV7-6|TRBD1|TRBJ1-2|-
CASSHEGQGLSGYTF
TGTGCCAGCAGCCACGAAGGACAGGGGCTCTCTGGCTACACCTTC
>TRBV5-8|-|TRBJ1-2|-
CASSLPGGETYGYTF
TGTGCCAGCAGCTTGCCGGGGGGGGAAACGTATGGCTACACCTTC
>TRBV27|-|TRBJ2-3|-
CASSLRGTDTQYF
TGTGCCAGCAGTTTAAGGGGCACAGATACGCAGTATTTT
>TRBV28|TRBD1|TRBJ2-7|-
CASRDRVTYEQYF
TGTGCCAGCAGGGACAGGGTTACCTACGAGCAGTACTTC
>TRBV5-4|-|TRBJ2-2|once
CANSAVDTGELFF
TGTGCCAACAGCGCGGTGGACACCGGGGAGCTGTTTTTT
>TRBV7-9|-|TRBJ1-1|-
CASSLSDPRTEAFF
TGTGCCAGCAGCTTATCAGACCCCAGGACTGAAGCTTTCTTT
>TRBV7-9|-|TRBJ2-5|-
CASSFSGGEGETQYF
TGTGCCAGCAGCTTTTCGGGGGGCGAGGGGGAGACCCAGTACTTC
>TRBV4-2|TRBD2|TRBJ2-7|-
CASSQGTSGVYEQYF
TGTGCCAGCAGCCAAGGGACTAGCGGGGTCTACGAGCAGTACTTC
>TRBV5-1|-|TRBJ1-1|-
CASRTGFENTEAFF
TGCGCCAGCAGAACAGGGTTTGAAAACACTGAAGCTTTCTTT
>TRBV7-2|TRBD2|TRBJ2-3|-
CASSLSSTSGRAHTQYF
TGTGCCAGCAGCTTAAGTAGCACTAGCGGGAGGGCCCACACGCAGTATTTT
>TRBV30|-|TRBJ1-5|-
CAWSRAENQPQHF
TGTGCCTGGAGTCGGGCCGAGAATCAGCCCCAGCATTTT
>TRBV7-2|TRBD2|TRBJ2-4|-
CASSLTRGGNGAKNIQYF
TGTGCCAGCAGCTTGACCCGGGGGGGCAATGGGGCCAAAAACATTCAGTACTTC
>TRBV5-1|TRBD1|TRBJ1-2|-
CASSYTGTGLSNYGYTF
TGCGCCAGCAGCTACACCGGGACAGGGCTTTCTAACTATGGCTACACCTTC
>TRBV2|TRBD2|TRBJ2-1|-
CASSAPTSGRAFGNEQFF
TGTGCCAGCAGTGCCCCGACGAGCGGGAGGGCCTTTGGCAATGAGCAGTTCTTC
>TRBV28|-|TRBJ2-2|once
CASSLFSGELFF
TGTGCCAGCAGTTTATTCTCCGGGGAGCTGTTTTTT
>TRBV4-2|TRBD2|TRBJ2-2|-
CASSQREGYTGELFF
TGTGCCAGCAGCCAAAGGGAGGGTTACACCGGGGAGCTGTTTTTT